This T cell receptor beta chain comes out of a study of vaccination and CD4 T cells after COVID-19. Study-level points and caveats: Reactive clone data from convalescent patients indicated a median of about 86% appearing only post-vaccination.

Specified treatment: roughly nine-day PBMC culture with coronavirus spike peptide pools or control peptides (ViraFEST assay). An unexposed donor provided the CD4+ T cells, which were collected before the COVID-19 pandemic (2011-2018). Following expansion of antigen-specific T cells with peptide pools, ViraFEST then sequenced TCRs. Four cold-coronavirus spikes, along with SARS-CoV-2 S/N, were used to probe unexposed-donor CD4+ T cells, cells permitting. CDR3 length: 14 residues. The ends were cut back, 0 bases at V and 0 bases at J, with 7 bases in the middle. Germline CDR1 is SGHRS and CDR2 is YFSETQ. The Oncomine TCR Beta short-read assay generated sequence data from the DNA of cultured CD4+ T cells. TCRdb redid the calling of the PCR reads with MiXCR, one entry per CDR3 protein. Counted here are a few thousand distinct CDR3 sequences, about half occurring once; the ten biggest clones make up about 72%.

This clonotype is termed large. Its antigen is unidentified. Material for sequencing was CD4+ T cells from blood, cultured in vitro. This receptor was taken from a human donor in good health. This chain uses TRBV5-1 with TRBJ2-7; no firm D call. CDR3 region: CASSLGLSSYEQYF. CDR3 in DNA: TGCGCCAGCAGCTTGGGATTGAGCTCCTACGAGCAGTACTTC.